This passage covers 29 T cell receptor beta chains from one sample sequenced in a study of blood T cell repertoires in COVID-19. Here immunoSEQ multiplex PCR was the method, and the copy in TCRdb shows in-frame clones only, minus some. This repertoire shows approximately 360,000 clones, 85% to 90% found once; its top ten account for approximately 0.96%. Input material: PBMCs or T cells enriched from blood (not recorded which). The receptors were sampled from a woman in her 30s with acute COVID-19.

This clone was found a few times. CDR3 coding DNA: TGTGCCAGCAGATCTGACAGCGCGGGAAACACCATATATTTT. Translating it yields CASRSDSAGNTIYF. The chain couples TRBV11-1 to TRBJ1-3, with a tentative D call TRBD1 (5 bases). V was pared by 6 bases and J by 4 bases, with 13 bases between. The CDR3 is 14 residues long. Germline assignment: CDR1 SGHAT and CDR2 FQDESV (reference sequence).

The chain joins TRBV6-2 or TRBV6-3 to TRBJ2-3; D is uncertain. The CDR3 runs 14 residues. Germline loops: CDR1 MNHEY, CDR2 SVGEGT. V was trimmed by 5 bases and J by 1 base, leaving 10 bases between them. CDR3 bases: TGTGCCAGCAGTCCGAACCGCGGCACAGATACGCAGTATTTT. This codes for CASSPNRGTDTQYF.

There are many counts of this clone. V gene TRBV29-1 combines with J gene TRBJ1-5; 8 bases fit TRBD1. The CDR3 is 14 residues long. The V segment lost 4 bases and the J segment 5 bases; nucleotides outside the gene matches: 7. Germline V gene data show CDR1 as SQVTM and CDR2 as ANQGSEA. In DNA form, the CDR3 reads TGCAGCGTTGGTGGACAGGGCTTCGATCAGCCCCAGCATTTT. Its translation is CSVGGQGFDQPQHF. Using reference TRBV29-1 and TRBJ1-5 for the parts outside the CDR3, the full variable domain is SAVISQKPSRDICQRGTSLTIQCQVDSQVTMMFWYRQQPGQSLTLIATANQGSEATYESGFVIDKFPISRPNLTFSTLTVSNMSPEDSSIYLCSVGGQGFDQPQHFGDGTRLSIL.

The chain couples TRBV7-2 to TRBJ1-6; 10 nucleotides align to TRBD1. V was pared by 4 bases and J by 14 bases, with 14 bases of the junction left unmatched. The germline CDR1 and CDR2 sequences are SGHTA and FQGNSA. This CDR3 contains 16 residues. Here the CDR3 reads CASSSRDRGPFRTLHF. CDR3 sequence (DNA): TGTGCCAGCAGCTCGAGGGACAGGGGACCCTTTAGGACCCTCCACTTT.

The rearrangement links TRBV9 to TRBJ2-3; 10 bases line up with TRBD2. The length of the CDR3 is 17 residues. Unmatched junction bases numbered 7, after V lost 0 bases and J lost 3 bases. CDR1 and CDR2 (germline): SGDLS, YYNGEE. In nucleotides, the CDR3 is TGTGCCAGCAGCGTAGGAGCTAGCGGGGGTTTGACAGATACGCAGTATTTT. It specifies CASSVGASGGLTDTQYF.

The chain is built from TRBV3-1 (or the pseudogene TRBV3-2) and TRBJ2-7, with 8 bases aligning to TRBD1. The trim removed 5 bases at V and 3 bases at J, leaving 12 bases unmatched. The CDR3 has 16 residues. Per germline, CDR1 LGHDT and CDR2 YNNKEL (reference sequence). The CDR3 spells CASSYYGTGNYYEQYF. In DNA, the CDR3 is TGTGCCAGCAGCTATTACGGGACAGGCAACTACTACGAGCAGTACTTC.

This sequence joins TRBV5-6 and TRBJ2-5, with 9 bases matching TRBD1. The CDR3 consists of 16 residues. Germline V gene lookup returns CDR1 SGHDT and CDR2 YYEEEE. Losses at the gene ends were 0 bases for V and 7 bases for J; bases not matched to a gene: 10. CDR3 region: CASSLETGGRGVTQYF. CDR3 sequence (DNA): TGTGCCAGCAGCTTGGAAACAGGGGGCAGGGGCGTGACCCAGTACTTC.

The rearrangement joins TRBV10-3 to TRBJ2-1; the match to TRBD2 covers 9 bases. The V and J ends lost 1 base and 6 bases, in that order; junction bases with no gene match: 7. Looked up from germline, CDR1 is ENHRY and CDR2 is SYGVKD. The CDR3 sequence is 16 residues long. Written as DNA, the CDR3 is TGTGCCATCAGTGAGTTAGGCGCGGGGGGGCCCAATGAGCAGTTCTTC. This translates into CAISELGAGGPNEQFF.

This sequence joins TRBV7-8 and TRBJ2-1; 7 nucleotides agree with TRBD1. CDR1 and CDR2 (germline): SGHVS, FQNEAQ. The CDR3 runs to 19 residues. Unmatched junction bases numbered 23, after V lost 4 bases and J lost 8 bases. The CDR3 spells CASSSPRINTGASFDEQFF. CDR3 nucleotide sequence: TGTGCCAGCAGCTCCCCTCGTATCAATACAGGGGCTTCGTTCGATGAGCAGTTCTTC.

This sequence joins TRBV24-1 and TRBJ2-1, with 10 bases that match TRBD1. Germline V gene lookup returns CDR1 KGHDR and CDR2 SFDVKD. With 4 bases clipped from V and 9 bases from J, the junction kept 11 bases outside the gene matches. The CDR3 consists of 16 residues. The CDR3 nucleotides read TGTGCCACCAGTGAACCGGGACAGGGGTCCCCCAGTGAGCAGTTCTTC. Protein sequence: CATSEPGQGSPSEQFF.

The chain has TRBV7-2 and TRBJ1-4; possible D gene TRBD1, 6 bases. This CDR3 comprises 15 residues. CDR1 SGHTA and CDR2 FQGNSA come from the germline V gene. V was cut by 4 bases and J by 5 bases, with 14 bases left in between. The CDR3, as DNA: TGTGCCAGCAGCTCCACGACAGGATTAAATGAAAAACTGTTTTTT. This encodes CASSSTTGLNEKLFF. The variable domain in full, completed from reference TRBV7-2 and TRBJ1-4, reads GAGVSQSPSNKVTEKGKDVELRCDPISGHTALYWYRQSLGQGLEFLIYFQGNSAPDKSGLPSDRFSAERTGGSVSTLTIQRTQQEDSAVYLCASSSTTGLNEKLFFGSGTQLSVL.

The chain links TRBV2 to TRBJ2-7; possibly TRBD2 for D (7 bases). Germline V gives CDR1 SNHLY, CDR2 FYNNEI. The CDR3 is made up of 16 amino acids. Trimming shortened V by 7 bases and J by 0 bases, and 19 bases separated the two germline ends. The CDR3 region has the DNA TGTGCCAGCAAAGATGGACAGACTAGCTTCTCCTACGAGCAGTACTTC. It specifies CASKDGQTSFSYEQYF.

The chain couples TRBV27 to TRBJ1-1; possible D gene TRBD1, 5 bases. Trimming shortened V by 1 base and J by 5 bases, and 11 bases separated the two germline ends. This CDR3 has 14 residues. Germline CDR1 MNHEY, CDR2 SMNVEV (reference sequence). CDR3 sequence reads: CASSLYSGGTEAFF. CDR3 sequence (DNA): TGTGCCAGCAGTTTATACAGCGGGGGAACTGAAGCTTTCTTT.

The CDR3 sequence: CASSLGGGRKSPLHF. The DNA for the CDR3 is TGTGCCAGCAGCTTAGGCGGGGGGAGGAAGTCACCCCTCCACTTT. This chain uses TRBV11-3 with TRBJ1-6; maybe TRBD1 (5 bases). Trimming removed 1 base at V and 10 bases at J, with 14 bases between. The CDR3 totals 15 residues. Germline V lookup: CDR1 SGHNT, CDR2 YENEEA.

This clone was counted a single time. This chain connects TRBV6-1 to TRBJ2-7; no clear D. The germline CDR1 and CDR2 sequences are MNHNS and SASEGT. CDR3 length: 14 amino acids. V was pared by 1 base and J by 1 base, with 8 bases between. The CDR3: CASSEVGPSYEQYF. The CDR3 DNA follows: TGTGCCAGCAGTGAAGTCGGTCCTTCCTACGAGCAGTACTTC.

This clone has more than one count but fewer than ten. The rearrangement joins TRBV19 to TRBJ2-1; TRBD2 matches 12 bases. J gave up 4 bases and V 4 bases, and 2 bases lay outside the gene matches. The CDR3 runs 15 residues. CDR1 and CDR2 from the germline V gene are LNHDA and SQIVND (reference sequence). The CDR3 loop reads CASSTGLAGYNEQFF. For the CDR3, the DNA is TGTGCCAGTAGTACCGGACTAGCGGGGTACAATGAGCAGTTCTTC.

The chain is built from TRBV5-1 and TRBJ2-3; 9 positions match TRBD2. The germline V gene encodes CDR1 SGHRS and CDR2 YFSETQ. CDR3 length: 16 residues. V was pared by 4 bases and J by 3 bases, with 9 bases of the junction left unmatched. CDR3 in amino acids: CASSPVAGAPTDTQYF. CDR3 in DNA: TGCGCCAGCAGCCCCGTAGCGGGGGCCCCGACAGATACGCAGTATTTT.

The CDR3 nucleotides are TGCGCCAGCAGCGGGGGGACAGGGGCTGGAAACACCATATATTTT. Its protein product is CASSGGTGAGNTIYF. The chain recombines TRBV5-1 with TRBJ1-3, with 10 bases fitting TRBD1. J gave up 2 bases and V 4 bases, and 3 bases lay outside the gene matches. CDR1 is SGHRS, CDR2 YFSETQ, per germline. CDR3 size: 15 residues. Full variable domain (rest looked up from reference TRBV5-1 and TRBJ1-3): KAGVTQTPRYLIKTRGQQVTLSCSPISGHRSVSWYQQTPGQGLQFLFEYFSETQRNKGNFPGRFSGRQFSNSRSEMNVSTLELGDSALYLCASSGGTGAGNTIYFGEGSWLTVV.

The chain recombines TRBV7-3 with TRBJ1-1; D possibly corresponds to TRBD1 (6 bases). CDR3 size: 15 residues. Trimming shortened V by 2 bases and J by 6 bases, and 16 bases separated the two germline ends. Germline CDR1 SGHTA, CDR2 FQGTGA. CDR3 residues: CASSLYPVAGAEAFF. As DNA, the CDR3 is TGTGCCAGCAGCTTATACCCAGTTGCAGGGGCTGAAGCTTTCTTT.

The J gene is TRBJ1-1, the V gene TRBV10-3; D is ambiguous. The germline gives CDR1 ENHRY, CDR2 SYGVKD. The CDR3 extends over 13 amino acids. V lost 8 bases and J 3 bases, leaving 13 bases between the germline ends. CDR3 region: CAIRSPGDTEAFF. Written as DNA, the CDR3 is TGTGCCATCCGAAGCCCCGGGGACACTGAAGCTTTCTTT.

V and J are TRBV12-5 and TRBJ1-4, with a tentative D call TRBD1 (5 bases). Trimming pared 8 bases from V and 5 bases from J, leaving 12 bases between. This CDR3 spans 13 amino acids. Per germline, CDR1 LGHNT and CDR2 FRNRAP. CDR3 residues: CASRQTGNEKLFF. CDR3 DNA: TGTGCTAGTCGACAGACTGGAAATGAAAAACTGTTTTTT.

The chain uses TRBV4-1 and TRBJ2-3; a possible D gene is TRBD1 (6 bases). Per the germline V gene, CDR1 is MGHRA and CDR2 is YSYEKL. CDR3 size: 16 residues. Between the trimmed V and J ends, which lost 3 bases and 0 bases, there was a span of 13 bases. CDR3 region: CASSHPQGRSTDTQYF. The CDR3 region has the DNA TGCGCCAGCAGCCATCCTCAGGGGCGAAGCACAGATACGCAGTATTTT.

This chain uses TRBV27 with TRBJ1-1; possible D gene TRBD1, 6 bases. Germline-derived CDR1 and CDR2 are MNHEY and SMNVEV (reference sequence). This CDR3 is built from 18 residues. V was trimmed by 2 bases and J by 0 bases, leaving 19 bases between them. The CDR3 DNA sequence: TGTGCCAGCAGTTTAGTCCCAGGGGCCCCCCCTATGAACACTGAAGCTTTCTTT. Translated: CASSLVPGAPPMNTEAFF.

The rearrangement joins TRBV5-6 to TRBJ2-3; 14 nucleotides match TRBD2. The CDR3 has 18 residues. Germline CDR1 SGHDT, CDR2 YYEEEE. The junction had 9 bases not matched to a gene; V was cut back by 2 bases and J by 4 bases. The CDR3 DNA sequence: TGTGCCAGCAGCTTTGAATTGGGACTAGCGGGAGCCGCAGATACGCAGTATTTT. Protein sequence: CASSFELGLAGAADTQYF.

V and J are TRBV20-1 and TRBJ2-1; possibly TRBD2 for D (5 bases). Per germline, CDR1 DFQATT and CDR2 SNEGSKA (reference sequence). CDR3 length: 11 residues. V was pared by 1 base and J by 10 bases, with 8 bases between. The CDR3, as DNA: TGCAGTGCTAGAGGAAGCGGCGAGCAGTTCTTC. Translated, it gives CSARGSGEQFF.

This rearrangement joins TRBV2 to TRBJ1-4; TRBD1 matches at 8 bases. The CDR3 runs to 14 residues. Germline loops: CDR1 SNHLY, CDR2 FYNNEI. The junction had 6 bases not matched to a gene; V was cut back by 6 bases and J by 6 bases. The chain's CDR3 is CASSRGPMDEKLFF. In DNA, the CDR3 is TGTGCCAGCAGCAGGGGGCCGATGGATGAAAAACTGTTTTTT.

This clone was detected only once. V gene TRBV5-1 combines with J gene TRBJ1-2; D is perhaps TRBD1 (5 bases). CDR1 and CDR2 (germline): SGHRS, YFSETQ. The CDR3 has 16 residues. V was clipped by 6 bases and J by 4 bases, with 22 bases between them. The CDR3 sequence is CASTRGGTDIAYGYTF. The CDR3 DNA reads TGCGCCAGCACTCGGGGGGGGACCGATATTGCCTATGGCTACACCTTC.

In this sample, this clone turned up once. This chain uses TRBV7-3 with TRBJ2-1, with D possibly being TRBD2 (6 bases). CDR1 and CDR2 from the germline V gene are SGHTA and FQGTGA. V lost 5 bases, J lost 4 bases, and 15 bases lay in between. The CDR3 extends over 15 amino acids. CDR3 coding DNA: TGTGCCAGCAGCCAGGCGCCGGGACTTTACAATGAGCAGTTCTTC. This sequence encodes CASSQAPGLYNEQFF.

In this sample, this clone turned up a few times. J is TRBJ2-7 and V is TRBV19, with 7 bases aligning to TRBD1. Germline V gene sequence: CDR1 LNHDA, CDR2 SQIVND (reference sequence). The CDR3 is made up of 17 amino acids. V gave up 5 bases and J gave up 1 base; unmatched junction bases: 14. As DNA, the CDR3 is TGTGCCAGTAGTGCCCGGGACAGTTCGATTTGGTCCTACGAGCAGTACTTC. This codes for CASSARDSSIWSYEQYF.